This is a list of T cell receptor beta chains from one sample in a study of T cell repertoires in cytomegalovirus infection. In TCRdb, the reads were re-called with MiXCR into one record per CDR3 protein. The table has around 300,000 distinct CDR3 sequences, around 25% seen once. These TCRs are of unknown antigen specificity. The sequenced sample was cultured PBMCs, obtained from culture after CMV antigen stimulation. The receptors originated from a human donor in good health (CMV status not recorded). Some clones in this sample may be carry-over from other donors' samples. CDR3s include the opening cysteine and the closing phenylalanine or tryptophan. A D gene is named only where the DNA matches it firmly. Clone size appears in some rows only: once, few, many, or a class for an expanded clone.

v_call,j_call,clone_size,d_call,cdr3_nt,cdr3_aa
TRBV5-4,TRBJ2-1,few,NA,TGTGCCAGCAGCTTAGTGCTCTCAGATGAGCAGTTCTTC,CASSLVLSDEQFF
TRBV12-3/TRBV12-4,TRBJ2-2,NA,NA,TGTGCCAGCAGTTCCCCCCCCCTTAGCAGCGGGGAGCTGTTTTTT,CASSSPPLSSGELFF
TRBV12-3/TRBV12-4,TRBJ1-6,NA,NA,TGTGCCAGCAGTTATGGACAGCGGGATTCACCCCTCCACTTT,CASSYGQRDSPLHF
TRBV11-3,TRBJ2-4,NA,NA,TGTGCCAGCAGCTTAAACAGGGCACACATTCAGTACTTC,CASSLNRAHIQYF
TRBV15,TRBJ2-3,NA,NA,TGTGCCACCAGCCCTCGGGACTCCCCTGCAGATACGCAGTATTTT,CATSPRDSPADTQYF
TRBV5-4,TRBJ2-1,NA,NA,TGTGCCAGCAGCGCCGAGGGCGGCTACAATGAGCAGTTCTTC,CASSAEGGYNEQFF
TRBV28,TRBJ2-3,many,TRBD2,TGTGCCAGCAGCCAAACTAGCGGGGCTTCAGATACGCAGTATTTT,CASSQTSGASDTQYF
TRBV11-2,TRBJ1-1,few,NA,TGTGCCAGCAGCTTAGTGGGCATTGAAGCTTTCTTT,CASSLVGIEAFF
TRBV4-2,TRBJ1-1,few,NA,TGTGCCAGCAGCCAAGATCTTCGGACAGAAACGAACACTGAAGCTTTCTTT,CASSQDLRTETNTEAFF
TRBV30,TRBJ1-1,NA,NA,TGTGCCTGGAGCCCCGGGCTAGCTTTCTTT,CAWSPGLAFF
TRBV5-1,TRBJ2-6,few,NA,TGCGCCAGCAGCTTATTACAGGGCTCTGGGGCCAACGTCCTGACTTTC,CASSLLQGSGANVLTF
TRBV19,TRBJ2-6,NA,TRBD1,TGTGCCAGTAGTACCCTGACAGGGATGGACTCTGGGGCCAACGTCCTGACTTTC,CASSTLTGMDSGANVLTF
TRBV6-5,TRBJ1-5,NA,TRBD1,TGTGCCAGCAGTTACTTCGCAGGGGGTCAGCCCCAGCATTTT,CASSYFAGGQPQHF